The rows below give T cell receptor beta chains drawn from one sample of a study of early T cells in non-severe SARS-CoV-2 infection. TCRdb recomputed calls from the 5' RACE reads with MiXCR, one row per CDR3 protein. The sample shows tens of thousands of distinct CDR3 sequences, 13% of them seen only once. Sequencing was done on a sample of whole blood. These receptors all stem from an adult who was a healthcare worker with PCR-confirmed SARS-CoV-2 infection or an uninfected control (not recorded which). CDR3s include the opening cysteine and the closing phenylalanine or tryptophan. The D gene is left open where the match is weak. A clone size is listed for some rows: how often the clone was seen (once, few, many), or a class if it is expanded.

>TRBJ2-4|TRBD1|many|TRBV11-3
TGTGCCAGCAGCCCCCAGGGGGTTGGAAACATTCAGTACTTC
CASSPQGVGNIQYF
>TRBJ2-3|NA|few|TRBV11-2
TGTGCCAGCAGCCAACGACACGGGTGGGCAGATACGCAGTATTTT
CASSQRHGWADTQYF
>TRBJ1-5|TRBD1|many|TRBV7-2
TGTGCCAGCAGCCACCGGGACAGGGAGGATCAGCCCCAGCATTTT
CASSHRDREDQPQHF
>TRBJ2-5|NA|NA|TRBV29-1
TGCAGCGTGGAGGGTCAACCGGGGGAGACCCAGTACTTC
CSVEGQPGETQYF
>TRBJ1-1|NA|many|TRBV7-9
TGTGCCAGCAGCTTAGTCGTAGAGCCGCAAGTTGAAGCTTTCTTT
CASSLVVEPQVEAFF
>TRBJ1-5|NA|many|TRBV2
TGTGCCAGCAGTGAAGTGGGAGGGGGGGCCCAGCATTTT
CASSEVGGGAQHF
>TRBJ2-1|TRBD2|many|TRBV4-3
TGCGCCAGCAGCCATCTAGCGGGGGGGCTCAATGAGCAGTTCTTC
CASSHLAGGLNEQFF
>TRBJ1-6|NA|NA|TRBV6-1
TGTGCCAGCAAAGGGGTTATGGGGAATTCACCCCTCCACTTT
CASKGVMGNSPLHF
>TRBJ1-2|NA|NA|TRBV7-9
TGTGCCAGCAGCTTAGCGGGACCGAGCTATGGCTACACCTTC
CASSLAGPSYGYTF
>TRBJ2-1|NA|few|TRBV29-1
TGCAGCGTTGAAGGGACAGCTTCCTACAATGAGCAGTTCTTC
CSVEGTASYNEQFF
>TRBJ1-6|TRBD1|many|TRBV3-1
TGTGCCAGCAGCCAGGGACAGGGATCACCCCTCCACTTT
CASSQGQGSPLHF